This record looks at one TCR beta chain sequence and its context. This record belongs to a study of blood T cell repertoires in COVID-19. Using immunoSEQ multiplex PCR, the repertoire was profiled, and TCRdb retains in-frame clones only, with some absent. The repertoire holds 350,000 to 450,000 clones, around 91% seen once, with approximately 1.5% in the top ten. Patients from Seattle were sampled longitudinally, starting during active infection. V lost 9 bases to trimming and J lost 5 bases; unmatched junction nucleotides: 5. This CDR3 is built from 12 residues. The germline gives CDR1 MDHEN, CDR2 SYDVKM.

The chain employs TRBV28 and TRBJ2-5, with TRBD1 matching over 8 bases. Sequenced material: peripheral blood. The clonotype originates from a woman aged 40-49 years with COVID-19, enrolled during active disease. CDR3 nucleotide sequence: TGTGCCAGTACAGGGGGTGGGGAGACCCAGTACTTC. It specifies CASTGGGETQYF.